A single sample is the source of the 12 T cell receptor beta chains below, sequenced in a study of blood T cell repertoires in COVID-19. Clones were sequenced by immunoSEQ multiplex PCR, and TCRdb holds only the in-frame ones, with some missing. The sample contains fewer than 200,000 clones, 80% to 90% of which appear only once. The specimen sequenced was peripheral blood. These receptors came from an elderly woman with COVID-19, enrolled during active disease.

This sequence joins TRBV7-9 and TRBJ1-1, with D possibly matching TRBD1 (5 bases). Trimming left V 0 bases short and J 1 base short, with 9 bases between. The CDR3 covers 15 residues. Per germline, CDR1 SEHNR and CDR2 FQNEAQ (reference sequence). The chain's CDR3 is CASSLALDRNTEAFF. In DNA form, the CDR3 reads TGTGCCAGCAGCTTAGCGTTAGACAGGAACACTGAAGCTTTCTTT.

CDR3 region: CASSFRAKGQWLLVNTEAFF. The CDR3, as DNA: TGTGCCAGCAGTTTTCGAGCAAAGGGACAGTGGCTTTTAGTGAACACTGAAGCTTTCTTT. The chain has TRBV27 and TRBJ1-1, with 7 bases that match TRBD1. The CDR3 has 20 amino acids. Germline values: CDR1 MNHEY, CDR2 SMNVEV (reference sequence). Trimming cost V 3 bases and J 0 bases; bases outside gene matches: 19.

The chain has TRBV6-5 and TRBJ2-7, with a tentative D call TRBD1 (6 bases). Between the trimmed V and J ends, which lost 8 bases and 2 bases, there was a span of 10 bases. Germline lookup yields CDR1 MNHEY and CDR2 SVGAGI. CDR3 length equals 12 residues. CDR3 protein: CASRGGAYEQYF. CDR3 sequence (DNA): TGTGCCAGCCGAGGGGGAGCCTACGAGCAGTACTTC.

A few counts support this clone. The chain employs TRBV2 and TRBJ2-5, with 8 bases aligning to TRBD1. V lost 5 bases and J lost 4; bases outside the gene matches: 6. The V gene's germline CDR1 is SNHLY and CDR2 FYNNEI. The CDR3 has 14 amino acids. Written as DNA, the CDR3 is TGTGCCAGCAGTCGACAGGGGATCGGAGAGACCCAGTACTTC. Protein product: CASSRQGIGETQYF.

The chain links TRBV6-6 to TRBJ1-4; TRBD1 matches at 7 bases. The germline V gene has CDR1 MNHNY and CDR2 SVGAGI (reference sequence). After removal of 5 bases from V and 6 bases from J, the junction contained 6 bases not matched to a gene. CDR3 length: 14 residues. CDR3 in DNA: TGTGCCAGCAGTAGGGACAGCGGAGATGAAAAACTGTTTTTT. Its protein is CASSRDSGDEKLFF.

This clone showed up just once. This sequence joins TRBV13 and TRBJ2-7, with a possible D match to TRBD2 (5 bases). V lost 5 bases to trimming and J lost 0 bases, with 17 bases between them. The length of the CDR3 is 16 residues. Germline lookup yields CDR1 PRHDT and CDR2 FYEKMQ (reference sequence). The CDR3 loop reads CASSGWGREVSYEQYF. As DNA, the CDR3 is TGTGCCAGCAGCGGGTGGGGTCGGGAAGTCTCCTACGAGCAGTACTTC.

This chain links TRBV19 with TRBJ2-1; 11 bases align to TRBD2. The junction had 12 bases not matched to a gene; V was cut back by 5 bases and J by 0 bases. CDR3 size: 19 residues. CDR1 and CDR2 from the germline V gene are LNHDA and SQIVND (reference sequence). The CDR3 sequence: CASSLRRASGRSSYNEQFF. Here the CDR3 DNA reads TGTGCCAGTAGTCTCAGAAGGGCTAGCGGGAGGAGCTCCTACAATGAGCAGTTCTTC.

This chain joins TRBV11-3 and TRBJ1-1; D is unclear. Germline V lookup: CDR1 SGHNT, CDR2 YENEEA. This CDR3 comprises 13 residues. Deletions cut 2 bases from V and 1 base from J, with 5 bases between. The CDR3 reads CASSLRRNTEAFF. CDR3 nucleotides: TGTGCCAGCAGCTTACGGAGGAACACTGAAGCTTTCTTT.

Details on this clone: One junction end disagrees with the germline gene, perhaps due to a read error. CDR3 DNA sequence: TGTGCCAGCAGTTTAGGAGCGGCTAGCGGGAGGAACTTC. Protein product: CASSLGAASGRNF. This chain links TRBV12-3 or TRBV12-4 with TRBJ2-5; the match to TRBD2 covers 11 bases. The CDR3 is 13 amino acids.

The V gene is TRBV18, the J gene TRBJ1-1, with D possibly TRBD1 on 6 matching bases. Trimming took off 5 bases at V and 5 bases at J, with 12 bases between the two ends. The CDR3 has 13 amino acids. Germline V gene sequence: CDR1 KGHSH, CDR2 LQKENI. CDR3 in DNA: TGTGCCAGCTCAACCGGACAGCTGACTGAAGCTTTCTTT. Residues: CASSTGQLTEAFF.

The gene calls are TRBV7-3 and TRBJ2-3; 11 bases match TRBD2. This CDR3 has 18 residues. Germline V gene lookup returns CDR1 SGHTA and CDR2 FQGTGA. V trimming: 2 bases; J trimming: 4 bases; junction bases outside the gene matches: 11. The CDR3 protein is CASSLQPSGGLFPDTQYF. In DNA form, the CDR3 reads TGTGCCAGCAGCTTACAGCCTAGCGGGGGGCTGTTTCCAGATACGCAGTATTTT.

J is TRBJ1-5 and V is TRBV27, with 10 bases identical to TRBD1. The CDR3 runs to 17 residues. Germline values: CDR1 MNHEY, CDR2 SMNVEV (reference sequence). The trim removed 4 bases at V and 0 bases at J, leaving 6 bases unmatched. The CDR3: CASSSGQGSYSNQPQHF. In DNA form, the CDR3 reads TGTGCCAGCAGTTCGGGACAGGGGAGCTATAGCAATCAGCCCCAGCATTTT.